This T cell receptor beta chain was identified during a study of breast tumors, draining lymph nodes, adjacent tissues. General study results and limits: Tumor T cell lymph node origin was a supported hypothesis, not proven. The data were judged consistent with most tumor T cells coming from lymph node and expanding in tumor. Tumors had less TCR diversity than lymph nodes, more than nontumor tissue.

Samples came from axillary lymph nodes draining the breast cancer. TCRdb re-called the multiplex PCR reads through MiXCR, storing one row per CDR3 protein. The sample includes about 200,000 distinct CDR3 sequences, roughly 31% of them seen just once. V was clipped by 5 bases and J by 3 bases, with 12 bases between them. The germline gives CDR1 SNHLY, CDR2 FYNNEI. The CDR3 is made up of 14 amino acids. This clonotype was recorded many times. Its cognate antigen is unknown. The sequence came from a female donor with breast cancer. Some clones in this sample may be carry-over from other donors' samples. Sequenced input: axillary lymph node tissue. This chain uses TRBV2 with TRBJ2-3; D gene uncertain. CDR3 sequence (DNA): TGTGCCAGCAGTTTCCCCGCCAGTACAGATACGCAGTATTTT. Translated, it gives CASSFPASTDTQYF.